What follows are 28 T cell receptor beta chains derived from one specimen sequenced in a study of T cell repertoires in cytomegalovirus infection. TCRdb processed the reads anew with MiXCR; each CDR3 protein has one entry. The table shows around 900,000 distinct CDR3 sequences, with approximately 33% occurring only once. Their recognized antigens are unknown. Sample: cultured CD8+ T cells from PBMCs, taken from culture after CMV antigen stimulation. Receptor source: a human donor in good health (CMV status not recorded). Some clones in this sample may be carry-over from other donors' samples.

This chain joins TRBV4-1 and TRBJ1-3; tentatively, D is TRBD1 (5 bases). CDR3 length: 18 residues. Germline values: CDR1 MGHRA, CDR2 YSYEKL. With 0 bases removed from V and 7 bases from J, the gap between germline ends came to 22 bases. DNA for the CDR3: TGCGCCAGCAGCCAAGATCGTGGGGGAAACGAAGTCTGGAACACCATATATTTT. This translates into CASSQDRGGNEVWNTIYF.

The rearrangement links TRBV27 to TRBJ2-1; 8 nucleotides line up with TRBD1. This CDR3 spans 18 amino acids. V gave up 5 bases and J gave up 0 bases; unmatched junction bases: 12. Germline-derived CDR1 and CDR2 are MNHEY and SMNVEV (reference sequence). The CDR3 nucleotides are TGTGCCAGCAGTCCGGGGACAGGCCCAGCGAGCTCCTACAATGAGCAGTTCTTC. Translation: CASSPGTGPASSYNEQFF.

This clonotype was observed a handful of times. CDR3 sequence: CASKKLAGTGELFF. DNA of the CDR3: TGTGCCAGTAAGAAACTAGCGGGTACCGGGGAGCTGTTTTTT. The chain is built from TRBV19 and TRBJ2-2; 9 bases fit TRBD2. Trimming removed 7 bases from V and 5 bases from J; junction bases left unmatched: 5. CDR1 is LNHDA and CDR2 is SQIVND in the germline V gene (reference sequence). The CDR3 sequence is 14 residues long.

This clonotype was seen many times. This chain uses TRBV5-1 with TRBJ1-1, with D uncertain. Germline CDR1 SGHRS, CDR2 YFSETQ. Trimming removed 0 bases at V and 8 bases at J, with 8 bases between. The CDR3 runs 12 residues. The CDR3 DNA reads TGCGCCAGCAGCTTGGTAGGAAACGAAGCTTTCTTT. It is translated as CASSLVGNEAFF.

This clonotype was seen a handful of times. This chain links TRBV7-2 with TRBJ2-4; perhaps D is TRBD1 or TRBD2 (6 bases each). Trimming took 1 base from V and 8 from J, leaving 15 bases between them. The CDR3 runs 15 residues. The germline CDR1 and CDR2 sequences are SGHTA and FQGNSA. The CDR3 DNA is TGTGCCAGCAGCTTAGTAGGGGGACTCGTAGACATTCAGTACTTC. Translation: CASSLVGGLVDIQYF.

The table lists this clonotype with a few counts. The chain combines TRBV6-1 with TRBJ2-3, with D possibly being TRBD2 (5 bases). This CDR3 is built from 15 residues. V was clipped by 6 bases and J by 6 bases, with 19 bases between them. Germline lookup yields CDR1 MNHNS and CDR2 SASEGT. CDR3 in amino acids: CASSLAWGRSDTQYF. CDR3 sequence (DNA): TGTGCCAGCAGCCTAGCCTGGGGTAGGTCGGATACGCAGTATTTT.

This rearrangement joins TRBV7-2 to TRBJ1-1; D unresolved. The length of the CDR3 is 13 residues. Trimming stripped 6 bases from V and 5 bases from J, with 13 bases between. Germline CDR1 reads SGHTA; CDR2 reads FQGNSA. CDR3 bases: TGTGCCAGCAGACCCGCTTTGACTACTGAAGCTTTCTTT. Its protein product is CASRPALTTEAFF.

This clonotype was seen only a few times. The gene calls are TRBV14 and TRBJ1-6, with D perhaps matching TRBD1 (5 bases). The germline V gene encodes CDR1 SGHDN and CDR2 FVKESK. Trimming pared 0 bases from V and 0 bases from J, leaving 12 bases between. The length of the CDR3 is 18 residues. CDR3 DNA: TGTGCCAGCAGCCAAGAGGGGACTCCTAGCTCCTATAATTCACCCCTCCACTTT. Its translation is CASSQEGTPSSYNSPLHF.

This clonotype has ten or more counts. The DNA of the CDR3 is TGTGCCAGCAGCCCGGACACCGGGGAGCTGTTTTTT. This sequence encodes CASSPDTGELFF. The rearrangement links TRBV7-6 to TRBJ2-2; D gene uncertain. Deletions cut 5 bases from V and 3 bases from J, with 4 bases between. Germline lookup yields CDR1 SGHVS and CDR2 FNYEAQ. The CDR3 length is 12 residues.

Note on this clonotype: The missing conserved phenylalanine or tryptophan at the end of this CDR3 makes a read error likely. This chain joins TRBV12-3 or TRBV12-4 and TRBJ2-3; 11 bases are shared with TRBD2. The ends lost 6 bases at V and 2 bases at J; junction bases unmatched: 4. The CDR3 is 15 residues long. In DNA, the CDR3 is TGTGCCAGCAGCACTAGCGGGGGACACACAGATACGCAGTATTCT. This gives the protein CASSTSGGHTDTQYS.

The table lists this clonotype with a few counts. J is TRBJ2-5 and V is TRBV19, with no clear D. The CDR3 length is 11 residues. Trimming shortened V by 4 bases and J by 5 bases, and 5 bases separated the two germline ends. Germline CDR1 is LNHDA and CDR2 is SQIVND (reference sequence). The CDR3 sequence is CASSTVETQYF. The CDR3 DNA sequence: TGTGCCAGTAGTACCGTGGAGACCCAGTACTTC.

CDR3 protein: CATSDPTGSEQFF. In nucleotides, the CDR3 is TGTGCCACCAGTGATCCGACAGGGTCGGAGCAGTTCTTC. The rearrangement joins TRBV24-1 to TRBJ2-1, with 7 bases that match TRBD1. The CDR3 has 13 amino acids. Trimming took 3 bases from V and 10 from J; bases not matched to a gene: 5. Germline loops: CDR1 KGHDR, CDR2 SFDVKD.

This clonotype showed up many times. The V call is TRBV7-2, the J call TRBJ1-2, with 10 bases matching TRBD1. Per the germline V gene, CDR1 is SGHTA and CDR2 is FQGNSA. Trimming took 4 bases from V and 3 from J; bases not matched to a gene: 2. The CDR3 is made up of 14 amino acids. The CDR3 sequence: CASSWTGGDYGYTF. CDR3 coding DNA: TGTGCCAGCAGCTGGACAGGGGGGGACTATGGCTACACCTTC. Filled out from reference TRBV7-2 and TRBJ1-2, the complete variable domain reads GAGVSQSPSNKVTEKGKDVELRCDPISGHTALYWYRQSLGQGLEFLIYFQGNSAPDKSGLPSDRFSAERTGGSVSTLTIQRTQQEDSAVYLCASSWTGGDYGYTFGSGTRLTVV.

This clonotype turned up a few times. The CDR3 coding sequence is TGTGCCAGTAGTCCCCGAAGCGCGGGTCCTAGTGAGCAGTTCTTC. Encoded protein: CASSPRSAGPSEQFF. The chain joins TRBV19 to TRBJ2-1; tentative D call: TRBD2 (5 bases). The CDR3 is made up of 15 amino acids. Germline V gene data show CDR1 as LNHDA and CDR2 as SQIVND (reference sequence). The V gene lost 5 bases and the J gene lost 9 bases, with 20 bases spanning the gap.

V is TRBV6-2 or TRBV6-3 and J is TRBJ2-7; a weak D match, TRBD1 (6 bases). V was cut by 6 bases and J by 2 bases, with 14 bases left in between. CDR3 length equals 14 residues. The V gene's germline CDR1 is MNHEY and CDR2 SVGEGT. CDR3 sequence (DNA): TGTGCCAGCAGAACAGGCAGGGGCACCTACGAGCAGTACGTC. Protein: CASRTGRGTYEQYV.

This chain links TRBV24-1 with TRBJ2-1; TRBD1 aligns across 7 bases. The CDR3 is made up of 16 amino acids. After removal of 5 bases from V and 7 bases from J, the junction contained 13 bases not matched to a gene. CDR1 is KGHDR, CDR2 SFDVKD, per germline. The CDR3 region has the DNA TGTGCCACCAGTGGGGACAGCGGCCGAGAAGCGAATGAGCAGTTCTTC. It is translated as CATSGDSGREANEQFF.

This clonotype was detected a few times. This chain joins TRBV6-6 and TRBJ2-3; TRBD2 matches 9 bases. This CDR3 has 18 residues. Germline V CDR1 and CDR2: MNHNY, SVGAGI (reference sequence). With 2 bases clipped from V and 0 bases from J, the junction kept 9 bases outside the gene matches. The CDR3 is CASSYPLTSGRSTDTQYF. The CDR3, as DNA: TGTGCCAGCAGTTACCCCCTGACTAGCGGAAGAAGCACAGATACGCAGTATTTT.

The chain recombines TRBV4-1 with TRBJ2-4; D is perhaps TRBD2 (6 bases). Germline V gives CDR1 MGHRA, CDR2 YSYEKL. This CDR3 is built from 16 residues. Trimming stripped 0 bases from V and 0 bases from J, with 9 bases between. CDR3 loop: CASSQEPGLAKNIQYF. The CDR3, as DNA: TGCGCCAGCAGCCAAGAACCGGGACTAGCCAAAAACATTCAGTACTTC.

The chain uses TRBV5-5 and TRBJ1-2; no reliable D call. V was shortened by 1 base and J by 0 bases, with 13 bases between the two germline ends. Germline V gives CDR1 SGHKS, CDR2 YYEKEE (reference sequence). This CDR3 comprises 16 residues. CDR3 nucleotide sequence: TGTGCCAGCAGCTTGTGGAGTTCACACCCTAACTATGGCTACACCTTC. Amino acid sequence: CASSLWSSHPNYGYTF.

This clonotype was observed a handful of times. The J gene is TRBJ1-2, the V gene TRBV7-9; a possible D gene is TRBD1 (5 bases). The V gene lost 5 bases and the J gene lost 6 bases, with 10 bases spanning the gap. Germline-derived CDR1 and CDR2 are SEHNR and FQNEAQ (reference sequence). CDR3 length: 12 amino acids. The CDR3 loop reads CASSATVHGYTF. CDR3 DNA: TGTGCCAGCAGCGCGACAGTTCATGGCTACACCTTC.

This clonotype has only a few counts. In nucleotides, the CDR3 is TGTGCCAGCAGTGAAAATGGCAGGGGTGGGGATCAGCCCCAGCATTTT. It translates to CASSENGRGGDQPQHF. The genes are TRBV2 and TRBJ1-5, with D tentatively TRBD1 (6 bases). The CDR3 spans 16 residues. The V and J ends lost 2 bases and 5 bases respectively, with 16 bases between them. CDR1 is SNHLY, CDR2 FYNNEI, per germline.

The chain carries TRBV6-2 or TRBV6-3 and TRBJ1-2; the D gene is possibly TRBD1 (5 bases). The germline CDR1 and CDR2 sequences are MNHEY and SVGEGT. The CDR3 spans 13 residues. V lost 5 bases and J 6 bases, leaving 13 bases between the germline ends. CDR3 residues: CASSDGQGDGYTF. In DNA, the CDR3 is TGTGCCAGCAGTGACGGGCAGGGAGATGGCTACACCTTC.

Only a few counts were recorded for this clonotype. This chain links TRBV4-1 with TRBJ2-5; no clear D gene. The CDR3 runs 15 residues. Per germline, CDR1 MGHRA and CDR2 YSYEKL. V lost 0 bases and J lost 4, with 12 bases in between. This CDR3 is CASSQDRFSLETQYF. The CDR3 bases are TGCGCCAGCAGCCAAGATCGTTTCTCCTTAGAGACCCAGTACTTC.

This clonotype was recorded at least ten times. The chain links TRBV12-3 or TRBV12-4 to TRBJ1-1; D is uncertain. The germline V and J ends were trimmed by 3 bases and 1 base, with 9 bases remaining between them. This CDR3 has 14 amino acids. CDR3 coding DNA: TGTGCCAGCAGTTTCCCGCAGGAGAACACTGAAGCTTTCTTT. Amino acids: CASSFPQENTEAFF.

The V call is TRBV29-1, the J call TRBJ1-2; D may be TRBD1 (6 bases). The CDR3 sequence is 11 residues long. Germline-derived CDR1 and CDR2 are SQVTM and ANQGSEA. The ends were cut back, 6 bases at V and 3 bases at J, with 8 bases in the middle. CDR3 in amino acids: CSVPGDYGYTF. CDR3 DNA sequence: TGCAGCGTCCCAGGGGACTATGGCTACACCTTC.

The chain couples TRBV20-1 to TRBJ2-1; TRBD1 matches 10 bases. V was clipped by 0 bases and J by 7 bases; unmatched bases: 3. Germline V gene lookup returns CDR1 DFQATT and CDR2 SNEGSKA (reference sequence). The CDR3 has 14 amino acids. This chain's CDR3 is CSARDRQGANEQFF. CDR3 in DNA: TGCAGTGCTAGAGATCGACAGGGGGCAAATGAGCAGTTCTTC.

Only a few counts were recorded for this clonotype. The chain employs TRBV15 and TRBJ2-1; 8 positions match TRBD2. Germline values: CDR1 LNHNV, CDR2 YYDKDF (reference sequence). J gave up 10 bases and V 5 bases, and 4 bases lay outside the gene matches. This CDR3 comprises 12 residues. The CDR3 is CATSPGGFEQFF. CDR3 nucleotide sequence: TGTGCCACCAGCCCGGGGGGGTTCGAGCAGTTCTTC.

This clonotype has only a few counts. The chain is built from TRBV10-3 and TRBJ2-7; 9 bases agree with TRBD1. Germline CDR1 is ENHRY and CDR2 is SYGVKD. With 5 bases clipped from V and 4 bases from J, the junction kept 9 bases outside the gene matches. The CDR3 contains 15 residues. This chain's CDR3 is CAISLRDRAQYEQYF. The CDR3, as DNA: TGTGCCATCAGTCTCCGGGACAGGGCCCAATACGAGCAGTACTTC.